This passage covers 8 T cell receptor beta chains from one sample sequenced in a study of T cells in Graves' hyperthyroidism and ophthalmopathy. Amplification targeted TCR beta CDR3 regions from RNA transcripts. The primer set for the first-round RT-PCR of the TCR CDR3 was HTBI. TCRdb ran MiXCR on the multiplex PCR reads and lists one entry per CDR3 protein. The sample contains about 640,000 distinct CDR3 sequences, less than 25% of which appear only once. What was sequenced was blood. The origin of the receptors is a man aged 25 to 45 with Graves' ophthalmopathy.

This clonotype was counted only a few times. CDR3 sequence: CASSALSGRDTQYF. The DNA of the CDR3 is TGTGCCAGCAGCGCCCTAAGCGGGAGGGATACGCAGTATTTT. This rearrangement joins TRBV9 to TRBJ2-3, with TRBD2 matching over 9 bases. This CDR3 is built from 14 residues. Germline V gives CDR1 SGDLS, CDR2 YYNGEE. The junction had 5 bases not matched to a gene; V was cut back by 3 bases and J by 6 bases. The full variable domain, its missing parts supplied by reference TRBV9 and TRBJ2-3, is DSGVTQTPKHLITATGQRVTLRCSPRSGDLSVYWYQQSLDQGLQFLIQYYNGEERAKGNILERFSAQQFPDLHSELNLSSLELGDSALYFCASSALSGRDTQYFGPGTRLTVL.

The chain couples TRBV7-9 to TRBJ1-5, with a possible D match to TRBD1 (6 bases). The CDR3 consists of 15 residues. The germline gives CDR1 SEHNR, CDR2 FQNEAQ (reference sequence). V was trimmed by 7 bases and J by 5 bases, leaving 18 bases between them. CDR3 nucleotides: TGTGCCAGCACCCCAGGTGGAGGGGGGGATCAGCCCCAGCATTTT. Amino acids: CASTPGGGGDQPQHF.

This clonotype was recorded at least ten times. The chain has TRBV11-2 and TRBJ1-2, with a weak D call TRBD1 (6 bases). The germline V gene encodes CDR1 SGHAT and CDR2 FQNNGV. This CDR3 has 14 residues. Between the trimmed V and J ends, which lost 5 bases and 8 bases, there was a span of 18 bases. CDR3 nucleotide sequence: TGTGCCAGCAGCCCGCTGACAGGTGGACAGGGCTACACCTTC. This gives the protein CASSPLTGGQGYTF.

This chain connects TRBV6-1 to TRBJ2-3, with 10 bases identical to TRBD2. Germline CDR1 MNHNS, CDR2 SASEGT. The CDR3 loop spans 16 amino acids. After removal of 11 bases from V and 3 bases from J, the junction contained 14 bases not matched to a gene. CDR3 nucleotides: TGTGCCGTCAGTGAGTTAGCGGGAGGTGAGACAGATACGCAGTATTTT. Translating gives CAVSELAGGETDTQYF.

In its sample, this clonotype was seen a few times. This rearrangement joins TRBV5-5 to TRBJ2-7, with D uncertain. The CDR3 has 11 amino acids. Germline lookup yields CDR1 SGHKS and CDR2 YYEKEE (reference sequence). V lost 0 bases, J lost 9 bases, and 7 bases lay in between. The chain's CDR3 is CASSLGHMQYF. In DNA, the CDR3 is TGTGCCAGCAGCTTGGGGCATATGCAGTACTTC.

The chain couples TRBV20-1 to TRBJ1-1, with no clear D. Trimming removed 3 bases from V and 2 bases from J, with 7 bases in between. This CDR3 is 12 amino acids long. The germline V gene encodes CDR1 DFQATT and CDR2 SNEGSKA (reference sequence). DNA of the CDR3: TGCAGTGCTAGTGGGGTTAACACTGAAGCTTTCTTT. Protein sequence: CSASGVNTEAFF.

Ten or more counts support this clonotype. The chain joins TRBV6-2 or TRBV6-3 to TRBJ1-5; D remains unclear. The CDR3 spans 13 residues. Trimming pared 7 bases from V and 6 bases from J, leaving 13 bases between. Germline V gives CDR1 MNHEY, CDR2 SVGEGT. CDR3 residues: CASTDPPGQPQHF. DNA of the CDR3: TGTGCCAGCACGGACCCGCCCGGTCAGCCCCAGCATTTT.

This sequence joins TRBV20-1 and TRBJ2-3; 8 nucleotides align to TRBD1. Germline assignment: CDR1 DFQATT and CDR2 SNEGSKA (reference sequence). Trimming cost V 3 bases and J 0 bases; bases outside gene matches: 5. The CDR3 covers 15 residues. The CDR3 DNA reads as TGCAGTGCTAGCCGAGACAGGGGAAGCACAGATACGCAGTATTTT. Encoded protein: CSASRDRGSTDTQYF.